Only a few counts were recorded for the clone carrying this T cell receptor (beta chain). The antigen is undetermined. This sample is drawn from a study of beta chain features in type 1 diabetes. Study-wide points: When Type 1 diabetes patients were examined, their TCRB CDR3s proved moderately but significantly shorter in all four CD4+ subsets.

The CDR3 is 12 residues long. The V end lost 2 bases, the J end lost 3 bases, and 5 bases lay between the germline ends. Germline CDR1 reads MDHEN; CDR2 reads SYDVKM. The investigators reverse transcribed all of the isolated RNA, so they sequenced expressed TCRB transcripts. The data were produced by immunoSEQ multiplex PCR, yet TCRdb's version contains in-frame clones alone and is incomplete. The top ten clones hold more than 0.095% of a sample with 500,000 to 650,000 clones, 9.5% to 15% of them seen once. The receptor was derived from a man aged 30-40 years with type 1 diabetes. What was sequenced was naive CD4+ T cells from blood. The rearrangement joins TRBV28 to TRBJ2-7; D is ambiguous. The CDR3 nucleotides read TGTGCCAGCAGTTTAGCGAACTACGAGCAGTACTTC. Its translation is CASSLANYEQYF.